These T cell receptor beta chains were read from a single sample in a study of identical twins. TCRdb re-derived calls from the 5' RACE reads in MiXCR, one entry per CDR3 protein. The data hold 550,000 to 700,000 distinct CDR3 sequences, with 9% to 10% observed a single time. The data also belong to a second study, concerning yellow fever vaccine responses in identical twins.

The material sequenced was PBMCs. These receptors all stem from a woman aged 18-29 years in good health. Both conserved end residues are part of each CDR3. The order of the fields is D gene, J gene, V gene, clone size, CDR3 protein, CDR3 DNA. A D gene is named only where the DNA matches it firmly. Where a row states a size, it is once, few, many or the class of an expanded clone; other rows omit it.

d_gene: TRBD1; j_gene: TRBJ1-4; v_gene: TRBV6-1; abundance: many; CDR3aa: CASSSDRRNEKLFF; CDR3nt: TGTGCCAGCAGCTCGGACAGGAGGAATGAAAAACTGTTTTTT
d_gene: -; j_gene: TRBJ1-1; v_gene: TRBV12-3/TRBV12-4; abundance: many; CDR3aa: CASSFGREAFF; CDR3nt: TGTGCCAGCAGCTTCGGTAGGGAAGCTTTCTTT
d_gene: TRBD1; j_gene: TRBJ1-6; v_gene: TRBV3-1; abundance: many; CDR3aa: CASSQFTPSWTGSNSPLHF; CDR3nt: TGTGCCAGCAGCCAGTTTACCCCCTCATGGACAGGGTCGAATTCACCCCTCCACTTT
d_gene: -; j_gene: TRBJ2-1; v_gene: TRBV5-6; abundance: -; CDR3aa: CASSLIGRGEGQFF; CDR3nt: TGTGCCAGCAGCTTGATTGGTAGGGGGGAGGGACAGTTCTTC
d_gene: -; j_gene: TRBJ1-1; v_gene: TRBV12-3/TRBV12-4; abundance: few; CDR3aa: CASRTIFSSSNTEAFF; CDR3nt: TGTGCCAGCAGGACCATTTTTTCTTCCTCAAACACTGAAGCTTTCTTT
d_gene: TRBD2; j_gene: TRBJ2-7; v_gene: TRBV30; abundance: -; CDR3aa: CALAGGNYEQYF; CDR3nt: TGTGCCCTAGCGGGGGGAAACTACGAGCAGTACTTC
d_gene: -; j_gene: TRBJ2-7; v_gene: TRBV5-1; abundance: many; CDR3aa: CASSPSGSGSYEQYF; CDR3nt: TGCGCCAGCAGCCCCTCGGGGAGCGGTTCCTACGAGCAGTACTTC
d_gene: -; j_gene: TRBJ2-1; v_gene: TRBV5-1; abundance: many; CDR3aa: CASSSTTSSSYNEQFF; CDR3nt: TGCGCCAGCAGCTCTACAACTAGTAGCTCCTACAATGAGCAGTTCTTC
d_gene: -; j_gene: TRBJ2-1; v_gene: TRBV7-9; abundance: many; CDR3aa: CASSPQWNEQFF; CDR3nt: TGTGCCAGCAGCCCCCAGTGGAATGAGCAGTTCTTC
d_gene: -; j_gene: TRBJ2-4; v_gene: TRBV12-3/TRBV12-4; abundance: -; CDR3aa: CASSSGTENIQYF; CDR3nt: TGTGCCAGCAGTTCCGGGACCGAAAACATTCAGTACTTC
d_gene: -; j_gene: TRBJ2-5; v_gene: TRBV11-2; abundance: -; CDR3aa: CASSLILVGAETQYF; CDR3nt: TGTGCCAGCAGCTTAATACTAGTCGGTGCGGAGACCCAGTACTTC
d_gene: TRBD1; j_gene: TRBJ1-1; v_gene: TRBV5-6; abundance: few; CDR3aa: CASSFRQGNTEAFF; CDR3nt: TGTGCCAGCAGCTTCCGACAGGGGAACACTGAAGCTTTCTTT
d_gene: -; j_gene: TRBJ2-1; v_gene: TRBV3-1; abundance: -; CDR3aa: CASSPQGWGNEQFF; CDR3nt: TGTGCCAGCAGCCCCCAGGGCTGGGGGAATGAGCAGTTCTTC
d_gene: TRBD2; j_gene: TRBJ2-7; v_gene: TRBV18; abundance: few; CDR3aa: CASSPLIGSGGEQYF; CDR3nt: TGTGCCAGCTCACCTTTAATAGGATCGGGAGGCGAGCAGTACTTC
d_gene: -; j_gene: TRBJ1-5; v_gene: TRBV20-1; abundance: many; CDR3aa: CSARSGGNQPQHF; CDR3nt: TGCAGTGCTAGGTCAGGGGGCAATCAGCCCCAGCATTTT
d_gene: -; j_gene: TRBJ2-7; v_gene: TRBV15; abundance: few; CDR3aa: CATSSGPAEQYF; CDR3nt: TGTGCCACCAGCAGTGGGCCAGCAGAGCAGTACTTC
d_gene: -; j_gene: TRBJ2-3; v_gene: TRBV12-3/TRBV12-4; abundance: many; CDR3aa: CASSLYSTDTQYF; CDR3nt: TGTGCCAGCAGTTTATATAGCACAGATACGCAGTATTTT
d_gene: TRBD2; j_gene: TRBJ2-7; v_gene: TRBV9; abundance: -; CDR3aa: CASSVASGSVEQYF; CDR3nt: TGTGCCAGCAGCGTAGCTAGCGGGAGTGTCGAGCAGTACTTC
d_gene: -; j_gene: TRBJ2-3; v_gene: TRBV3-1; abundance: few; CDR3aa: CASKFKSGDTQYF; CDR3nt: TGTGCCAGCAAATTTAAAAGCGGGGATACGCAGTATTTT
d_gene: -; j_gene: TRBJ1-5; v_gene: TRBV7-2; abundance: many; CDR3aa: CASSLNQGSNQPQHF; CDR3nt: TGTGCCAGCAGCTTAAATCAGGGTAGCAATCAGCCCCAGCATTTT
d_gene: TRBD1; j_gene: TRBJ2-3; v_gene: TRBV12-3/TRBV12-4; abundance: few; CDR3aa: CASRETGLTDTQYF; CDR3nt: TGTGCCAGCAGAGAGACAGGGCTCACAGATACGCAGTATTTT
d_gene: -; j_gene: TRBJ2-2; v_gene: TRBV5-1; abundance: many; CDR3aa: CASSLSRVTGELFF; CDR3nt: TGCGCCAGCAGCTTGTCCAGGGTTACCGGGGAGCTGTTTTTT
d_gene: TRBD1; j_gene: TRBJ2-7; v_gene: TRBV9; abundance: few; CDR3aa: CASSGGQGETYEQYF; CDR3nt: TGTGCCAGCAGCGGAGGACAGGGAGAAACCTACGAGCAGTACTTC
d_gene: -; j_gene: TRBJ2-7; v_gene: TRBV7-2; abundance: -; CDR3aa: CASSTGMGSHYEQYF; CDR3nt: TGTGCCAGCAGCACCGGGATGGGGTCCCACTACGAGCAGTACTTC
d_gene: TRBD1; j_gene: TRBJ1-3; v_gene: TRBV4-1; abundance: -; CDR3aa: CASSHLGDRERNTIYF; CDR3nt: TGCGCCAGCAGCCATTTGGGGGACAGGGAACGAAACACCATATATTTT
d_gene: TRBD2; j_gene: TRBJ2-7; v_gene: TRBV20-1; abundance: -; CDR3aa: CSADTTSGPYEQYF; CDR3nt: TGCAGTGCTGACACGACTAGCGGCCCCTACGAGCAGTACTTC
d_gene: TRBD2; j_gene: TRBJ2-3; v_gene: TRBV12-3/TRBV12-4; abundance: -; CDR3aa: CASSPLAGIADTQYF; CDR3nt: TGTGCCAGCAGCCCTCTAGCGGGTATCGCAGATACGCAGTATTTT
d_gene: TRBD2; j_gene: TRBJ2-3; v_gene: TRBV4-2; abundance: -; CDR3aa: CASSQDHYSGSAARDTQYF; CDR3nt: TGTGCCAGCAGCCAAGACCATTATAGCGGGTCGGCGGCCAGGGATACGCAGTATTTT
d_gene: -; j_gene: TRBJ2-7; v_gene: TRBV29-1; abundance: -; CDR3aa: CSVQVGGYELYF; CDR3nt: TGCAGCGTTCAGGTTGGGGGCTACGAGCTGTACTTC
d_gene: -; j_gene: TRBJ2-7; v_gene: TRBV6-1; abundance: few; CDR3aa: CASSPGPNSYEQYF; CDR3nt: TGTGCCAGCAGCCCGGGACCTAACTCCTACGAGCAGTACTTC
d_gene: -; j_gene: TRBJ2-7; v_gene: TRBV27; abundance: many; CDR3aa: CASSLSVADYEQYF; CDR3nt: TGTGCCAGCAGTTTATCCGTAGCTGACTACGAGCAGTACTTC
d_gene: TRBD1; j_gene: TRBJ1-2; v_gene: TRBV5-1; abundance: many; CDR3aa: CASSDPGQIYGYTF; CDR3nt: TGCGCCAGCAGCGACCCGGGACAGATCTATGGCTACACCTTC
d_gene: TRBD1; j_gene: TRBJ1-1; v_gene: TRBV6-2/TRBV6-3; abundance: many; CDR3aa: CASSRTGEHTEAFF; CDR3nt: TGTGCCAGCAGTCGGACAGGGGAACATACTGAAGCTTTCTTT
d_gene: TRBD2; j_gene: TRBJ2-3; v_gene: TRBV3-1; abundance: many; CDR3aa: CASSQEGLAERHTDTQYF; CDR3nt: TGTGCCAGCAGCCAAGAGGGGCTAGCGGAAAGACACACAGATACGCAGTATTTT
d_gene: -; j_gene: TRBJ2-1; v_gene: TRBV20-1; abundance: -; CDR3aa: CSATLGANEQFF; CDR3nt: TGCAGTGCTACATTAGGGGCGAATGAGCAGTTCTTC
d_gene: -; j_gene: TRBJ2-2; v_gene: TRBV7-6; abundance: many; CDR3aa: CASSLVENTGELFF; CDR3nt: TGTGCCAGCAGCTTAGTGGAGAACACCGGGGAGCTGTTTTTT
d_gene: TRBD2; j_gene: TRBJ2-1; v_gene: TRBV11-3; abundance: many; CDR3aa: CASSHRTSGGSVLNEQFF; CDR3nt: TGTGCCAGCAGCCATAGGACTAGCGGGGGAAGTGTGTTGAATGAGCAGTTCTTC
d_gene: -; j_gene: TRBJ2-3; v_gene: TRBV29-1; abundance: many; CDR3aa: CSGGNTDTQYF; CDR3nt: TGCAGCGGGGGGAACACAGATACGCAGTATTTT
d_gene: -; j_gene: TRBJ1-4; v_gene: TRBV20-1; abundance: few; CDR3aa: CSARVGTTNEKLFF; CDR3nt: TGCAGTGCTAGAGTTGGAACAACTAATGAAAAACTGTTTTTT
d_gene: -; j_gene: TRBJ2-7; v_gene: TRBV10-3; abundance: -; CDR3aa: CATRDTTYEQYF; CDR3nt: TGTGCCACCCGGGACACAACCTACGAGCAGTACTTC